This T cell receptor (beta chain) was identified during a study of control samples from healthy donors and cancer patients (dated by TCRdb to 2019 to 2021). CDR1 and CDR2, looked up from the germline V gene, are SGHAT and FQNNGV. V is shortened by 0 bases, J by 4 bases, and the region joining them spans 13 bases. Reading from cysteine to phenylalanine, the CDR3 counts 16 amino acids. CDR3 DNA only is kept here, 48 bases in frame from base 1. The method was the immunoSEQ multiplex PCR assay. TCRdb mirrors the immuneACCESS table, restricted to in-frame sequences. Some clones are absent from its copies; in checked studies, under half trace to an unresolved V gene, and the reason for the others is unknown. Present in this sample are over 150,000 clones, over 85% of which were seen just once. About 5.6% of the sample rests with the top ten. There are a few counts of this clone. Its antigen has not been determined. No base quality information exists; no much larger clone differs at one position.

The source material was blood. This sequence was found in a man aged 35-49 years in good health. The rearranged chain carries TRBV11-2 and TRBJ1-5, with no D gene named confidently. The nucleotides are TGTGCCAGCAGCTTAGATGTCAACTTAGCGAATCAGCCCCAGCATTTT. Its translation reads: CASSLDVNLANQPQHF.